This entry lists 28 T cell receptor beta chains sequenced from one sample in a study of early T cells in non-severe SARS-CoV-2 infection. TCRdb redid the calling of the 5' RACE reads with MiXCR, one entry per CDR3 protein. Of about 58,000 distinct CDR3 sequences in the sample, over 9.5% are singletons; the top ten hold roughly 9.1%. Sequenced material: whole blood. The origin of the receptors is an adult who was a healthcare worker with PCR-confirmed SARS-CoV-2 infection or an uninfected control (not recorded which).

Only a few counts were recorded for this clonotype. This chain uses TRBV5-4 with TRBJ1-4, with D perhaps matching TRBD1 (5 bases). Trimming pared 4 bases from V and 8 bases from J, leaving 21 bases between. Germline V gene lookup returns CDR1 SGHNT and CDR2 YYREEE (reference sequence). There are 16 residues in the CDR3. CDR3 DNA: TGTGCCAGCAGCCCGACCATGGGACCCAGTAGCGAAAAACTGTTTTTT. This gives the protein CASSPTMGPSSEKLFF.

The sample holds a few counts of this clonotype. The genes are TRBV19 and TRBJ1-5; 10 bases line up with TRBD1. V dropped 7 bases and J dropped 3; count of bases not matched to a gene: 6. CDR1 LNHDA and CDR2 SQIVND come from the germline V gene (reference sequence). The CDR3 contains 15 residues. CDR3 bases: TGTGCCAGTAAGCGGGACAGGGGTGTCAATCAGCCCCAGCATTTT. Translation: CASKRDRGVNQPQHF.

This clonotype was seen ten or more times. The genes are TRBV9 and TRBJ1-4; D unclear. Per germline, CDR1 SGDLS and CDR2 YYNGEE. The ends were cut back, 4 bases at V and 5 bases at J, with 30 bases in the middle. CDR3 size: 20 residues. The CDR3 protein is CASSPYGSLNYAPLNEKLFF. CDR3 sequence (DNA): TGTGCCAGCAGCCCATACGGATCCTTAAATTATGCCCCATTGAATGAAAAACTGTTTTTT.

A few counts support this clonotype. The chain carries TRBV4-3 and TRBJ2-1; TRBD2 matches 8 bases. The trim removed 0 bases at V and 4 bases at J, leaving 5 bases unmatched. Looked up from germline, CDR1 is LGHNA and CDR2 is YSLEER. The CDR3 extends over 16 amino acids. CDR3 in amino acids: CASSQDASGRYNEQFF. CDR3 DNA: TGCGCCAGCAGCCAAGACGCTAGCGGGCGTTACAATGAGCAGTTCTTC.

This clonotype came up many times. The chain links TRBV9 to TRBJ2-2; D not resolved. V was shortened by 0 bases and J by 2 bases, with 5 bases between the two germline ends. The CDR3 totals 14 residues. In germline, CDR1 is SGDLS, CDR2 YYNGEE. The CDR3 sequence: CASSVDANTGELFF. CDR3 in DNA: TGTGCCAGCAGCGTAGACGCAAACACCGGGGAGCTGTTTTTT.

This clonotype has more than one count but fewer than ten. The CDR3 loop reads CASSPGRGTNTEAFF. The CDR3 DNA reads as TGTGCCAGCAGCCCCGGCCGGGGCACGAACACTGAAGCTTTCTTT. This chain joins TRBV4-2 and TRBJ1-1; D possibly corresponds to TRBD1 (5 bases). With 4 bases removed from V and 1 base from J, the gap between germline ends came to 13 bases. Germline CDR1 reads LGHNA; CDR2 reads YNFKEQ. CDR3 length equals 15 residues.

This clonotype was detected many times. The chain links TRBV30 to TRBJ1-5; a weak D match, TRBD1 (5 bases). CDR1 and CDR2 (germline): GTSNPN, SVGIG (reference sequence). The CDR3 runs to 14 residues. Trimming removed 3 bases from V and 7 bases from J, with 16 bases in between. For the CDR3, the DNA is TGTGCCTGGAGGCCCTCAGGGACTCTCCAGCCCCAGCATTTT. This codes for CAWRPSGTLQPQHF.

V gene TRBV11-2 combines with J gene TRBJ1-2, with D possibly matching TRBD1 (5 bases). The CDR3 spans 13 residues. V shed 3 bases and J shed 8 bases, with 13 bases lying between them. CDR1 and CDR2 from the germline V gene are SGHAT and FQNNGV. The CDR3: CASSFRGDWGYTF. The CDR3 nucleotides read TGTGCCAGCAGCTTTCGAGGGGACTGGGGCTACACCTTC. Based on the CDR3 plus reference TRBV11-2 and TRBJ1-2, the full variable domain is EAGVAQSPRYKIIEKRQSVAFWCNPISGHATLYWYQQILGQGPKLLIQFQNNGVVDDSQLPKDRFSAERLKGVDSTLKIQPAKLEDSAVYLCASSFRGDWGYTFGSGTRLTVV.

Here the CDR3 reads CATSEPGTGGFNEQFF. The CDR3 DNA sequence: TGTGCCACCAGTGAGCCCGGGACAGGGGGCTTCAATGAGCAGTTCTTC. This chain links TRBV24-1 with TRBJ2-1, with 12 bases identical to TRBD1. The CDR3 loop spans 16 amino acids. Germline CDR1 is KGHDR and CDR2 is SFDVKD. With V trimmed by 4 bases and J by 6 bases, 6 bases remained unmatched.

The chain carries TRBV27 and TRBJ2-1; the match to TRBD2 covers 14 bases. V dropped 2 bases and J dropped 8; count of bases not matched to a gene: 8. Germline V gives CDR1 MNHEY, CDR2 SMNVEV (reference sequence). This CDR3 spans 17 amino acids. The CDR3 protein is CASSLPRLAGGPHEQFF. CDR3 nucleotides: TGTGCCAGCAGTTTACCCAGACTAGCGGGGGGGCCCCATGAGCAGTTCTTC.

This rearrangement joins TRBV6-1 to TRBJ1-1, with D possibly being TRBD1 (6 bases). The germline V gene has CDR1 MNHNS and CDR2 SASEGT. Trimming cost V 3 bases and J 5 bases, with 16 bases left between them. The CDR3 loop spans 15 amino acids. The CDR3: CASSEFWGARTEAFF. The CDR3 nucleotides read TGTGCCAGCAGTGAGTTTTGGGGGGCGAGGACTGAAGCTTTCTTT.

This clonotype was observed a handful of times. V usage is TRBV12-3 or TRBV12-4 and J usage is TRBJ1-1, with D possibly being TRBD1 (5 bases). The CDR3 contains 13 residues. V lost 3 bases, J lost 4 bases, and 9 bases lay in between. CDR3 in DNA: TGTGCCAGCAGTTTGGGGACGGCCACTGAAGCTTTCTTT. It encodes CASSLGTATEAFF.

This clonotype was picked up many times. V gene TRBV7-6 combines with J gene TRBJ1-6; 8 positions match TRBD1. The germline CDR1 and CDR2 sequences are SGHVS and FNYEAQ. The CDR3 is 15 residues long. V trimming: 1 base; J trimming: 9 bases; junction bases outside the gene matches: 5. The CDR3 spells CASSLGTGSGSPLHF. The CDR3 DNA is TGTGCCAGCAGCTTAGGGACAGGGAGTGGTTCACCCCTCCACTTT.

This clonotype has a handful of counts. The chain combines TRBV28 with TRBJ2-7, with D possibly TRBD1 on 6 matching bases. The germline V gene has CDR1 MDHEN and CDR2 SYDVKM. Trimming took 5 bases from V and 5 from J, leaving 10 bases between them. There are 12 residues in the CDR3. CDR3 region: CASSPPGDEQYF. The DNA of the CDR3 is TGTGCCAGCAGTCCTCCAGGGGACGAGCAGTACTTC. Using reference TRBV28 and TRBJ2-7 for the parts outside the CDR3, the full variable domain is DVKVTQSSRYLVKRTGEKVFLECVQDMDHENMFWYRQDPGLGLRLIYFSYDVKMKEKGDIPEGYSVSREKKERFSLILESASTNQTSMYLCASSPPGDEQYFGPGTRLTVT.

There are many counts of this clonotype. CDR3: CSAWSTDNNEQFF. The CDR3, as DNA: TGCAGCGCTTGGTCGACAGATAACAATGAGCAGTTCTTC. This chain joins TRBV20-1 and TRBJ2-1, with D tentatively TRBD1 (5 bases). Per germline, CDR1 DFQATT and CDR2 SNEGSKA (reference sequence). The length of the CDR3 is 13 residues.

This clonotype has more than one count but fewer than ten. This sequence joins TRBV20-1 and TRBJ2-7; D not resolved. V was trimmed by 0 bases and J by 6 bases, leaving 9 bases between them. Germline lookup yields CDR1 DFQATT and CDR2 SNEGSKA (reference sequence). The CDR3 has 12 amino acids. The CDR3 here is CSARDLTPEQYF. CDR3 in DNA: TGCAGTGCTAGAGATCTAACCCCCGAGCAGTACTTC.

This clonotype was observed a few times. The gene calls are TRBV29-1 and TRBJ1-2, with a possible D match to TRBD1 (5 bases). V lost 7 bases to trimming and J lost 5 bases, with 11 bases between them. This CDR3 has 11 amino acids. Germline V gene data show CDR1 as SQVTM and CDR2 as ANQGSEA. CDR3 loop: CSGLQGYGYTF. CDR3 DNA: TGCAGCGGTCTGCAGGGATATGGCTACACCTTC.

Only a few counts were recorded for this clonotype. The chain recombines TRBV2 with TRBJ2-5; 12 bases line up with TRBD2. The trim removed 6 bases at V and 4 bases at J, leaving 3 bases unmatched. The CDR3 runs 14 residues. The V gene's germline CDR1 is SNHLY and CDR2 FYNNEI. The CDR3 loop reads CASSLAGGLETQYF. The CDR3 bases are TGTGCCAGCAGCCTAGCGGGGGGGCTAGAGACCCAGTACTTC.

This clonotype was recorded at least ten times. The rearrangement joins TRBV9 to TRBJ2-2; 9 nucleotides line up with TRBD1. There are 16 residues in the CDR3. The V gene's germline CDR1 is SGDLS and CDR2 YYNGEE. The trim removed 4 bases at V and 4 bases at J, leaving 8 bases unmatched. The chain's CDR3 is CASSLTGQGITGELFF. The CDR3 DNA follows: TGTGCCAGCAGCCTGACGGGACAGGGTATCACCGGGGAGCTGTTTTTT.

CDR3: CASSFRVNTEAFF. Here the CDR3 DNA reads TGTGCCAGCAGTTTCAGGGTGAACACTGAAGCTTTCTTT. The rearrangement joins TRBV28 to TRBJ1-1, with D possibly TRBD1 on 5 matching bases. V lost 3 bases and J 0 bases, leaving 5 bases between the germline ends. CDR1 and CDR2 (germline): MDHEN, SYDVKM. This CDR3 has 13 residues.

This clonotype was detected only a few times. This chain connects TRBV7-9 to TRBJ1-1; perhaps TRBD1 as D (5 bases). The CDR3 runs 13 residues. The germline V and J ends were trimmed by 7 bases and 5 bases, with 14 bases remaining between them. The germline gives CDR1 SEHNR, CDR2 FQNEAQ (reference sequence). The CDR3: CASNTDTRTEAFF. DNA of the CDR3: TGTGCCAGCAACACGGACACGAGAACTGAAGCTTTCTTT.

The chain carries TRBV7-8 and TRBJ2-2, with 9 bases matching TRBD2. The CDR3 is 17 amino acids. Germline CDR1 and CDR2: SGHVS and FQNEAQ. J was trimmed by 2 bases and V by 5 bases; bases with no gene match: 9. The CDR3 DNA follows: TGTGCCAGCAGCCGCGGCGCGGGGGGGTTAAACACCGGGGAGCTGTTTTTT. It specifies CASSRGAGGLNTGELFF.

This clonotype was counted between two and nine times. This chain joins TRBV4-3 and TRBJ1-4; no clear D gene. Germline CDR1 LGHNA, CDR2 YSLEER. The length of the CDR3 is 15 residues. V lost 1 base and J lost 4, with 10 bases in between. The CDR3 DNA reads TGCGCCAGCAGCCAAGCGGTAGCTGATAATGAAAAACTGTTTTTT. It encodes CASSQAVADNEKLFF.

The sample holds a few counts of this clonotype. The chain combines TRBV28 with TRBJ1-4; D perhaps matches TRBD1 (6 bases). In germline, CDR1 is MDHEN, CDR2 SYDVKM. The CDR3 is 14 residues long. The germline V and J ends were trimmed by 7 bases and 1 base, with 10 bases remaining between them. As DNA, the CDR3 is TGTGCCAGCACCCTACAGGGAACTAATGAAAAACTGTTTTTT. Residues: CASTLQGTNEKLFF.

This clonotype was recorded many times. This CDR3 reads CASSYSNRNTEAFF. The DNA for the CDR3 is TGTGCCAGCAGTTACTCTAACAGAAACACTGAAGCTTTCTTT. The gene calls are TRBV6-5 and TRBJ1-1; D not certain. This CDR3 comprises 14 residues. The V end lost 0 bases, the J end lost 2 bases, and 7 bases lay between the germline ends. CDR1 MNHEY and CDR2 SVGAGI come from the germline V gene.

The rearrangement joins TRBV11-3 to TRBJ2-4; no definite D call. Germline loops: CDR1 SGHNT, CDR2 YENEEA. The CDR3 totals 16 residues. Between the trimmed V and J ends, which lost 5 bases and 1 base, there was a span of 15 bases. DNA of the CDR3: TGTGCCAGCAGCCCCGGACCCCAGTTGGCCAAAAACATTCAGTACTTC. Residues: CASSPGPQLAKNIQYF.

In this sample, this clonotype turned up many times. The chain is built from TRBV24-1 and TRBJ2-7; weak D call: TRBD2 (5 bases). With 10 bases removed from V and 4 bases from J, the gap between germline ends came to 7 bases. The CDR3 is 10 amino acids. Germline V gene data show CDR1 as KGHDR and CDR2 as SFDVKD. In DNA form, the CDR3 reads TGTGCCACAGCGGAGTACGAGCAGTACTTC. It specifies CATAEYEQYF.

This clonotype was detected many times. The CDR3 DNA sequence: TGTGCCAGAAGTGGCGTCGGGGACATTCCGAGGAGTGGCACCGGGGAGCTGTTTTTT. Translation: CARSGVGDIPRSGTGELFF. The rearrangement joins TRBV5-3 to TRBJ2-2; D may be TRBD1 (6 bases). TRBV5-3 is assigned to the ORF class and has an uncertain function. V gave up 5 bases and J gave up 4 bases, with 27 bases separating them. This CDR3 region has 19 residues.